These T cell receptor beta chains were read from a single sample in a study of blood T cell repertoires in COVID-19. TCRdb keeps only in-frame clones here, not all; method: immunoSEQ multiplex PCR. The data contain 110,000 to 150,000 clones, 75% to 90% of them singletons. Sequenced input: peripheral blood. The receptors derive from a woman aged 45 to 65 with acute or convalescent COVID-19. Both conserved end residues are part of each CDR3. A D gene is named only where the DNA matches it firmly. Some rows mark clone size as missing; the rest say once, few, many or name a class of expanded clone.

>.|.|TRBJ1-5|TRBV4-1
TGCGCCAGCAGCCAAGTCCTTTCGAATCAGCCCCAGCATTTT
CASSQVLSNQPQHF
>.|TRBD2|TRBJ2-1|TRBV7-3
TGTGCCAGCAGCTTTCAAGCGGGAGTGACCTACAATGAGCAGTTCTTC
CASSFQAGVTYNEQFF
>once|.|TRBJ2-5|TRBV29-1
TGCAGCCTGGGAGGCGGTGGAAAAACCCAGTACTTC
CSLGGGGKTQYF
>few|TRBD1|TRBJ1-1|TRBV2
TGTGCCAGCAGTGAAACCCCTATCGCCAGGGGGCTTTTTATGAACACTGAAGCTTTCTTT
CASSETPIARGLFMNTEAFF
>.|.|TRBJ1-1|TRBV10-3
TGTGCCATCCGGGAGAACACTGAAGCTTTCTTT
CAIRENTEAFF
>.|.|TRBJ2-5|TRBV29-1
TGCAGCGTTGACGGGACAATCCACGGGGAGACCCAGTACTTC
CSVDGTIHGETQYF
>.|.|TRBJ1-1|TRBV19
TGTGCCAGCCGATCGCGGGAGACGAGGACTGAAGCTTTCTTT
CASRSRETRTEAFF
>.|.|TRBJ2-2|TRBV2
TGTGCCAGCAGTCGCCCGAGTACCCCGAGCACCGGGGAGCTGTTTTTT
CASSRPSTPSTGELFF
>.|.|TRBJ1-1|TRBV3-1/TRBV3-2
TGTGCCAGCAGCCAAGTGGGGGCGCGCACTGAAGCTTTCTTT
CASSQVGARTEAFF
>.|.|TRBJ1-4|TRBV6-5
TGTGCCACGTCATGGGAGGTTAATGAAAAACTGTTTTTT
CATSWEVNEKLFF
>.|TRBD1|TRBJ1-1|TRBV7-9
TGTGCCAGCAGCTTCTCGACAGGGACCAGGGGTGAAGCTTTCTTT
CASSFSTGTRGEAFF
>.|TRBD1|TRBJ2-7|TRBV9
TGTGCCAGCAGTGGACAGGGCTACGAGCAGTACTTC
CASSGQGYEQYF
>.|.|TRBJ1-1|TRBV6-5
TGTGCCAGCACGGAGGGCGGGTTGAACACTGAAGCTTTCTTT
CASTEGGLNTEAFF
>.|.|TRBJ2-3|TRBV5-1
TGCGCCAGCAGCCCGAGGGTAGGGAGCACAGATACGCAGTATTTT
CASSPRVGSTDTQYF
>.|TRBD1|TRBJ2-3|TRBV9
TGTGCCAGCAGCGTAGAGGGACAGGGGTGGAGCACAGATACGCAGTATTTT
CASSVEGQGWSTDTQYF
>.|.|TRBJ1-3|TRBV5-4
TGTGCCAGCAGCTCCTTAAGTAGCTCTGGAAACACCATATATTTT
CASSSLSSSGNTIYF
>.|.|TRBJ2-7|TRBV10-3
TGTGCCATCAGTGATGTCGGCAGGATGAACGAGCAGTACTTC
CAISDVGRMNEQYF
>once|.|TRBJ1-2|TRBV19
TGTGCCAGTAAGGGGGGGCCCACAGGGAGTTATGGCTACACCTTC
CASKGGPTGSYGYTF
>.|TRBD2|TRBJ2-1|TRBV7-9
TGTGCCAGCAGCCCTAGCGGTGAAAGGCAGTTCTTC
CASSPSGERQFF
>.|.|TRBJ1-2|TRBV5-6
TGTGCCAGCAGCCCGGAGGGGTCCGGGATCTATGGCTACACCTTC
CASSPEGSGIYGYTF
>.|TRBD1|TRBJ1-2|TRBV29-1
TGCAGCGGGAAGGAGGGGGCAGGTGGCTACACCTTC
CSGKEGAGGYTF